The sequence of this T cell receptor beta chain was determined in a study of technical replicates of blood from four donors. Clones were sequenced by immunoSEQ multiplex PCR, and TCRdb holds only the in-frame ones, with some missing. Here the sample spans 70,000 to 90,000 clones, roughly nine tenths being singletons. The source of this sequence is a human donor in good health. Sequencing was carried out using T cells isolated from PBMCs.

CDR3 residues: CASTLPQGAGRQETQYF. The CDR3 DNA reads as TGTGCCAGCACCCTCCCCCAGGGGGCGGGGAGGCAAGAGACCCAGTACTTC. This rearrangement joins TRBV5-6 to TRBJ2-5; TRBD1 agrees at 8 bases. There are 17 residues in the CDR3. CDR1 is SGHDT, CDR2 YYEEEE, per germline. Trimming at V came to 6 bases and at J to 2 bases, leaving 15 bases not matched to a gene.